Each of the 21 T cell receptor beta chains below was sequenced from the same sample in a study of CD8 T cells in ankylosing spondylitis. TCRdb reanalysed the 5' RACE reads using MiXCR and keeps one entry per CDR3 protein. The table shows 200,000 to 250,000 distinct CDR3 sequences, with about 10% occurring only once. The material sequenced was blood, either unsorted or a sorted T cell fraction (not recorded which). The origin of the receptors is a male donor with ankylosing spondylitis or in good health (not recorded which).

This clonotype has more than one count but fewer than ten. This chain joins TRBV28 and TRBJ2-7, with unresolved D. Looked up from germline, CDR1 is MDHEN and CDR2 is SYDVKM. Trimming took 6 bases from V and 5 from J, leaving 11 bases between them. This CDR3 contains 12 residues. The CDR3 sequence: CASRLAQNEQYF. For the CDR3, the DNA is TGTGCCAGCAGGTTGGCACAAAACGAGCAGTACTTC.

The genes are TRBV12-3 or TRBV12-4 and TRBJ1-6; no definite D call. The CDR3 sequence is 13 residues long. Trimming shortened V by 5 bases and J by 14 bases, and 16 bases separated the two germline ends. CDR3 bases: TGTGCCAGCAGTCCCCACTTAGCAGGCGCCCTCCACTTT. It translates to CASSPHLAGALHF.

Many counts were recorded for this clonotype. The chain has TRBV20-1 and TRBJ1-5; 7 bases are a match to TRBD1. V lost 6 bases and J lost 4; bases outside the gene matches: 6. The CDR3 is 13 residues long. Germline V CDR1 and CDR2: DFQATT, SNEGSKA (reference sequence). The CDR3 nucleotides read TGCAGTGCCAGACCGACAGGGAATCAGCCCCAGCATTTT. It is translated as CSARPTGNQPQHF.

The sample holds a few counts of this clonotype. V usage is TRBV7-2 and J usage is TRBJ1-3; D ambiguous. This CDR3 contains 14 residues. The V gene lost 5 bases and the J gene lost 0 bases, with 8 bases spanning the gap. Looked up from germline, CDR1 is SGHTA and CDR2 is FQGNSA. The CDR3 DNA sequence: TGTGCCAGCAGCCCGCGGACCTCTGGAAACACCATATATTTT. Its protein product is CASSPRTSGNTIYF.

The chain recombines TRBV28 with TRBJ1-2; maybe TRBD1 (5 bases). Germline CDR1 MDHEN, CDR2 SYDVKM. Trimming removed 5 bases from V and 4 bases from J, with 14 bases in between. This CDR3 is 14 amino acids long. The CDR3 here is CASSPGTEAYGYTF. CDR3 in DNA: TGTGCCAGCAGTCCGGGGACGGAAGCCTATGGCTACACCTTC.

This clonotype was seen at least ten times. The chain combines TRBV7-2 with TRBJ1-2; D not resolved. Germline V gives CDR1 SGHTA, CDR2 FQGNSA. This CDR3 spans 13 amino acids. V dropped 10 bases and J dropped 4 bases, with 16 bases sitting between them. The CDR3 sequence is CATSPDRSYGYTF. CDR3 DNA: TGTGCCACTTCACCGGACCGATCCTATGGCTACACCTTC.

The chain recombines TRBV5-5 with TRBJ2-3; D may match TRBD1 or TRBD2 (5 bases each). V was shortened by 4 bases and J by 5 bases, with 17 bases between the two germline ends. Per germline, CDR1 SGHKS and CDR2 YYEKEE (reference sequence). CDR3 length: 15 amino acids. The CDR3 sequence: CASSRDAPRGDTQYF. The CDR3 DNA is TGTGCCAGCAGCCGGGACGCTCCGAGAGGAGATACGCAGTATTTT.

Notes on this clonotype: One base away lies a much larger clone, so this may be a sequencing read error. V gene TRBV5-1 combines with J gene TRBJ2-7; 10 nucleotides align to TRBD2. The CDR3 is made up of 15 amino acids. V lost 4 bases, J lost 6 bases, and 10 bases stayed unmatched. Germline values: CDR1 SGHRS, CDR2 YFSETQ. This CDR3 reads CASSISSGGICEQYF. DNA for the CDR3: TGCGCCAGCAGCATCTCTAGCGGGGGAATCTGCGAGCAGTACTTC.

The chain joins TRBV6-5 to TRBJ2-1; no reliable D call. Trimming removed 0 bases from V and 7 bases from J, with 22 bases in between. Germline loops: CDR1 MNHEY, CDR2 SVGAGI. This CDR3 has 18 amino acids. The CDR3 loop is CASSYSRQRSYFENEQFF. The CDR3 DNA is TGTGCCAGCAGTTACTCGCGGCAACGGTCGTATTTTGAGAATGAGCAGTTCTTC.

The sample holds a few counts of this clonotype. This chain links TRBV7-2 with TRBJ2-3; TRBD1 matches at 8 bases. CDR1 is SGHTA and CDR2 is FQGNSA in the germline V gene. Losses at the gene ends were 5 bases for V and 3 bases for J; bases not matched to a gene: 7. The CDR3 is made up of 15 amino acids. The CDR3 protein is CASSPRQGRTDTQYF. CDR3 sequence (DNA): TGTGCCAGCAGCCCAAGACAGGGGAGAACAGATACGCAGTATTTT.

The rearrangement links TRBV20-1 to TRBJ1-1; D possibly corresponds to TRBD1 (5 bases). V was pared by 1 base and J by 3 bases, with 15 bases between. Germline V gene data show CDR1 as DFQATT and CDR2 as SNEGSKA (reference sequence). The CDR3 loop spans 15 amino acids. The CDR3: CSARGGGWGHTEAFF. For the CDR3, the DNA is TGCAGTGCTAGAGGAGGAGGATGGGGCCACACTGAAGCTTTCTTT.

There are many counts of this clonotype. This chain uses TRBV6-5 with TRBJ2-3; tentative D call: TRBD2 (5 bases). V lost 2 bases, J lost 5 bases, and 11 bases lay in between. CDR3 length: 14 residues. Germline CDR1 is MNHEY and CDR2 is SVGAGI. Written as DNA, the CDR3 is TGTGCCAGCAGTTACGAGCGGTGGGGAGATACGCAGTATTTT. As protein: CASSYERWGDTQYF.

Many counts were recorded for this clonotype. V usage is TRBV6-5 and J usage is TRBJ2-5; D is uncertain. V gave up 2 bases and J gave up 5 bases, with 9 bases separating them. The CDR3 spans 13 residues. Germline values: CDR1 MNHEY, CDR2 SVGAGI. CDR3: CASSYGRWETQYF. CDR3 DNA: TGTGCCAGCAGTTACGGGCGGTGGGAGACCCAGTACTTC.

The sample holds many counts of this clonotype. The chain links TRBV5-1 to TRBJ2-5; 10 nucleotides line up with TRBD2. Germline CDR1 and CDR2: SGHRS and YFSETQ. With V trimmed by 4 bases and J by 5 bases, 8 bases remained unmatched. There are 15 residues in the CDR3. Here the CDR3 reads CASSPLAGEGETQYF. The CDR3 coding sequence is TGCGCCAGCAGCCCTCTAGCGGGGGAGGGCGAGACCCAGTACTTC.

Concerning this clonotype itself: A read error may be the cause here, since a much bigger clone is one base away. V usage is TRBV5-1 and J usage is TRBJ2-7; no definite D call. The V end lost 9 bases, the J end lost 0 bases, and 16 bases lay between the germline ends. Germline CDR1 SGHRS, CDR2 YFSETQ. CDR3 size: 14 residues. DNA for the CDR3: TGCGCCACCCAGGCGAGTGTGAACTCCTACGAGCAGTACTTC. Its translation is CATQASVNSYEQYF.

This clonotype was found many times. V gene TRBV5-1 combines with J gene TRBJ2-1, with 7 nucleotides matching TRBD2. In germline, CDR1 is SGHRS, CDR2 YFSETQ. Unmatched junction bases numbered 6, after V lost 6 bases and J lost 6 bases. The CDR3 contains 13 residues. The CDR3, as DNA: TGCGCCAGCATGTGGGGGGGTAGCAATGAGCAGTTCTTC. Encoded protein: CASMWGGSNEQFF.

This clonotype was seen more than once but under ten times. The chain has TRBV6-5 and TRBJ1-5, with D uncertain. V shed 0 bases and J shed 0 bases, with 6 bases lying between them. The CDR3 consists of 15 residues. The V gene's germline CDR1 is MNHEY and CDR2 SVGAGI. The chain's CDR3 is CASSYSSNSNQPQHF. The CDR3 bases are TGTGCCAGCAGTTACTCGAGCAATAGCAATCAGCCCCAGCATTTT.

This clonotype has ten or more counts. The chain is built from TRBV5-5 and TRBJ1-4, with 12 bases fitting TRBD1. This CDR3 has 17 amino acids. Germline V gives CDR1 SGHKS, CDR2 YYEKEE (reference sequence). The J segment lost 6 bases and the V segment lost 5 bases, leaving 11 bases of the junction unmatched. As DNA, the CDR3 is TGTGCCAGCAGTTCCATACCGGGACAGGGGGCGGATGAAAAACTGTTTTTT. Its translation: CASSSIPGQGADEKLFF.

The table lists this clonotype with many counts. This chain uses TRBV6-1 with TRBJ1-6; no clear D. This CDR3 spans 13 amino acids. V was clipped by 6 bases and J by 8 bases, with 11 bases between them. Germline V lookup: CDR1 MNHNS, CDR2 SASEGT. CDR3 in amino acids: CASRVGTDSPLHF. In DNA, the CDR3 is TGTGCCAGCAGAGTAGGCACAGATTCACCCCTCCACTTT.

The CDR3: CSASSGGTSDTQYF. CDR3 DNA: TGCAGTGCTAGTTCGGGGGGCACCTCAGATACGCAGTATTTT. The chain recombines TRBV20-1 with TRBJ2-3, with D perhaps TRBD2 (7 bases). Germline CDR1 DFQATT, CDR2 SNEGSKA (reference sequence). V lost 3 bases and J lost 4, with 14 bases in between. The CDR3 loop spans 14 amino acids.

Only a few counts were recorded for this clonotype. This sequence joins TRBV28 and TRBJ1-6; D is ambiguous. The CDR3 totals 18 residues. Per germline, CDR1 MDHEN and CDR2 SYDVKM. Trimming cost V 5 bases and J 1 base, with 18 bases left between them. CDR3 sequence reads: CASSLSEGLGSYNSPLHF. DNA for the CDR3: TGTGCCAGCAGTCTCTCGGAGGGATTGGGGTCCTATAATTCACCCCTCCACTTT.